The 14 T cell receptor beta chains reported below all come from one sample, sequenced in a study of blood T cell repertoires in COVID-19 (dated by TCRdb to the early 2020s). Library preparation was by the immunoSEQ multiplex PCR assay. TCRdb re-hosts the immuneACCESS table, in-frame sequences only. Its copies lack some clones; in the studies checked, an unresolved V gene accounts for under half of them, and the cause for the rest is not known. In this sample the table shows roughly 240,000 clones, roughly 88% of which occur a single time. The leading ten clones occupy 2% to 2.5% of the sample. The sequenced sample was peripheral blood. The receptor source for this set is a middle-aged man who had recovered from COVID-19.

V gene TRBV7-2 combines with J gene TRBJ2-5; D call uncertain. Trimming left V 0 bases short and J 5 bases short, with 7 bases between. This CDR3 is built from 13 residues. Germline lookup yields CDR1 SGHTA and CDR2 FQGNSA. CDR3 sequence reads: CASSLARLETQYF. DNA of the CDR3: TGTGCCAGCAGCTTAGCTAGATTGGAGACCCAGTACTTC. Complete variable domain (other parts from reference TRBV7-2 and TRBJ2-5): GAGVSQSPSNKVTEKGKDVELRCDPISGHTALYWYRQSLGQGLEFLIYFQGNSAPDKSGLPSDRFSAERTGGSVSTLTIQRTQQEDSAVYLCASSLARLETQYFGPGTRLLVL.

The rearrangement joins TRBV5-8 to TRBJ2-3; no reliable D call. This CDR3 has 13 residues. The germline gives CDR1 SGHTS, CDR2 YDEGEE. The germline V and J ends were trimmed by 1 base and 0 bases, with 3 bases remaining between them. The CDR3 region has the DNA TGTGCCAGCAGCTTGCCAAGCACAGATACGCAGTATTTT. As protein: CASSLPSTDTQYF.

The rearrangement joins TRBV2 to TRBJ1-1; D is ambiguous. CDR1 and CDR2 (germline): SNHLY, FYNNEI. The CDR3 is 14 amino acids. V lost 3 bases and J lost 6, with 14 bases in between. CDR3 residues: CASSDSEAQAEAFF. DNA of the CDR3: TGTGCCAGCAGTGATTCCGAAGCCCAGGCTGAAGCTTTCTTT.

This chain links TRBV7-8 with TRBJ2-1; D is perhaps TRBD2 (6 bases). The length of the CDR3 is 16 residues. Per the germline V gene, CDR1 is SGHVS and CDR2 is FQNEAQ. With 8 bases removed from V and 2 bases from J, the gap between germline ends came to 19 bases. The CDR3 coding sequence is TGTGCCAGCGGGCTTGGAGGGGCCTGGACCTACAATGAGCAGTTCTTC. This sequence encodes CASGLGGAWTYNEQFF.

J is TRBJ2-5 and V is TRBV7-2; D is uncertain. The CDR3 consists of 16 residues. Trimming took off 2 bases at V and 1 base at J, with 14 bases between the two ends. Germline V lookup: CDR1 SGHTA, CDR2 FQGNSA. The CDR3 coding sequence is TGTGCCAGCAGCTTATCTAGGCGAGCCTTCCAAGAGACCCAGTACTTC. Translation gives CASSLSRRAFQETQYF. Full variable domain (missing parts from reference TRBV7-2 and TRBJ2-5): GAGVSQSPSNKVTEKGKDVELRCDPISGHTALYWYRQSLGQGLEFLIYFQGNSAPDKSGLPSDRFSAERTGGSVSTLTIQRTQQEDSAVYLCASSLSRRAFQETQYFGPGTRLLVL.

This clone was recorded a few times. The J gene is TRBJ1-2, the V gene TRBV18, with 7 nucleotides matching TRBD1. V shed 3 bases, J shed 6 bases, and the junction held 10 bases outside the gene matches. The CDR3 spans 15 residues. CDR1 is KGHSH, CDR2 LQKENI, per germline. This CDR3 reads CASSPRTGSGDGYTF. The CDR3 DNA reads TGTGCCAGCTCACCCCGGACAGGCTCGGGGGATGGCTACACCTTC.

The chain links TRBV5-1 to TRBJ2-7, with TRBD2 matching over 10 bases. Germline assignment: CDR1 SGHRS and CDR2 YFSETQ. After removal of 3 bases from V and 2 bases from J, the junction contained 11 bases not matched to a gene. The CDR3 totals 17 residues. The CDR3 sequence is CASSYGLAEHLTYEQYF. The CDR3 nucleotides are TGCGCCAGCAGCTACGGACTAGCGGAGCACCTTACCTACGAGCAGTACTTC.

J is TRBJ2-3 and V is TRBV5-6; D is unresolved. The CDR3 has 13 amino acids. CDR1 is SGHDT and CDR2 is YYEEEE in the germline V gene. Trimming shortened V by 1 base and J by 0 bases, and 3 bases separated the two germline ends. CDR3 bases: TGTGCCAGCAGCTTGCGGAGCACAGATACGCAGTATTTT. Residues: CASSLRSTDTQYF.

This chain connects TRBV4-1 to TRBJ2-6; TRBD1 might be the D (5 bases). The CDR3 covers 19 residues. V was pared by 0 bases and J by 0 bases, with 15 bases between. Germline CDR1 and CDR2: MGHRA and YSYEKL. The CDR3 region is CASSQDRGHRASGANVLTF. The CDR3 nucleotides are TGCGCCAGCAGCCAAGATCGAGGACATAGAGCCTCTGGGGCCAACGTCCTGACTTTC.

The rearrangement uses TRBV5-6 and TRBJ2-3; TRBD1 matches at 7 bases. CDR1 is SGHDT and CDR2 is YYEEEE in the germline V gene. This CDR3 has 14 residues. The V gene end was trimmed by 4 bases and the J gene end by 1 base; junction bases not matched to a gene: 3. The CDR3, as DNA: TGTGCCAGCAGCCGTGGACAGGGCACAGATACGCAGTATTTT. Translated: CASSRGQGTDTQYF.

The rearrangement uses TRBV18 and TRBJ1-1; tentatively, D is TRBD1 (6 bases). V lost 2 bases, J lost 1 base, and 11 bases lay in between. The CDR3 has 15 residues. Germline CDR1 is KGHSH and CDR2 is LQKENI. This chain's CDR3 is CASSPMGGANTEAFF. For the CDR3, the DNA is TGTGCCAGCTCACCAATGGGGGGGGCGAACACTGAAGCTTTCTTT.

CDR3 DNA sequence: TGCGCCACCACCGGGACTAGGGCGGGGGAGCAGTACTTC. As protein: CATTGTRAGEQYF. This chain uses TRBV10-2 with TRBJ2-7; 8 nucleotides agree with TRBD2. Germline V gene data show CDR1 as WSHSY and CDR2 as SAAADI. The V segment lost 10 bases and the J segment 7 bases; nucleotides outside the gene matches: 12. The CDR3 has 13 amino acids.

The J gene is TRBJ1-5, the V gene TRBV6-5, with a tentative D call TRBD1 (5 bases). Germline assignment: CDR1 MNHEY and CDR2 SVGAGI. This CDR3 is 15 amino acids long. The V end was cut by 6 bases, the J end by 1 base, with 13 bases between. The DNA for the CDR3 is TGTGCCAGCAGAAGGGCCCGGGGGAGCAATCAGCCCCAGCATTTT. It translates to CASRRARGSNQPQHF.

Concerning this clone: The sample has other DNA sequences that encode this CDR3 too. The chain employs TRBV19 and TRBJ1-1; D gene unclear. The CDR3 has 13 residues. CDR1 is LNHDA and CDR2 is SQIVND in the germline V gene (reference sequence). The V end lost 2 bases, the J end lost 7 bases, and 11 bases lay between the germline ends. CDR3 sequence: CASSIRTGNEAFF. CDR3 coding DNA: TGTGCCAGTAGTATAAGAACGGGGAATGAAGCTTTCTTT.